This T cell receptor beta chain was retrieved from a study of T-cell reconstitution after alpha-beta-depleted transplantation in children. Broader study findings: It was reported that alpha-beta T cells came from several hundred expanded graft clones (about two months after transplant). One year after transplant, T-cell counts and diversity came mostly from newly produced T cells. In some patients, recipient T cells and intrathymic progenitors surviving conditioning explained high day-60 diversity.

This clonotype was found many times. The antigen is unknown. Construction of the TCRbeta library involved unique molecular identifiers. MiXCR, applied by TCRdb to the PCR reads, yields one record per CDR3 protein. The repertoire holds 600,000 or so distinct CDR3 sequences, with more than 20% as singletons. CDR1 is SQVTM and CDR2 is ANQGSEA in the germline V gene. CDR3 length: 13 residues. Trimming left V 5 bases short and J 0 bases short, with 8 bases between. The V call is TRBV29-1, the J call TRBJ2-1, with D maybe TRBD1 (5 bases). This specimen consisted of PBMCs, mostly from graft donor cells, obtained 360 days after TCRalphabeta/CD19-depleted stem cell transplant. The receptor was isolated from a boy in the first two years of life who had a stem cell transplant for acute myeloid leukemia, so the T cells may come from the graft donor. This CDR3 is CSVPGRSYNEQFF. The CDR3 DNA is TGCAGCGTTCCAGGGCGCTCCTACAATGAGCAGTTCTTC.